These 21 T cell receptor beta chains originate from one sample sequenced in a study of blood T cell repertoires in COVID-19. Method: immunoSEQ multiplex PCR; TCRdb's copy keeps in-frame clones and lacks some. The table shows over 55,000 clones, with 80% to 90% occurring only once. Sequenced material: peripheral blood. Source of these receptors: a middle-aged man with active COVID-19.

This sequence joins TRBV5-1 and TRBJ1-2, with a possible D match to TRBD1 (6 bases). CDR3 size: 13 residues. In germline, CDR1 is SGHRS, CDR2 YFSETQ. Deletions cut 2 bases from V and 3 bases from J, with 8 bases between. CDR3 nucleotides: TGCGCCAGCAGCTTACAGGGAGACTATGGCTACACCTTC. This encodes CASSLQGDYGYTF. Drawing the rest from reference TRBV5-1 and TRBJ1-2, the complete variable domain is KAGVTQTPRYLIKTRGQQVTLSCSPISGHRSVSWYQQTPGQGLQFLFEYFSETQRNKGNFPGRFSGRQFSNSRSEMNVSTLELGDSALYLCASSLQGDYGYTFGSGTRLTVV.

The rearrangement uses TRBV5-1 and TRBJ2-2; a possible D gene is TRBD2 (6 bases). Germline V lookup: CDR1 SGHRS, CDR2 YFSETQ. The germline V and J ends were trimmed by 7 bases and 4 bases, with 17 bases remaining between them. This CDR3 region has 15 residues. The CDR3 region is CASRVAVRGTGELFF. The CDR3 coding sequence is TGCGCCAGCCGGGTAGCGGTTCGTGGCACCGGGGAGCTGTTTTTT.

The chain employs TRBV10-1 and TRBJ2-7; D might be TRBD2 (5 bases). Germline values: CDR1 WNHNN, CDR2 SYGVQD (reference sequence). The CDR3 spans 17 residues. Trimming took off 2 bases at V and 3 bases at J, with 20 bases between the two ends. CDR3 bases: TGCGCCAGCAGTGAGCATGTCTGGCGGGTTTTATTCTACGAGCAGTACTTC. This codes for CASSEHVWRVLFYEQYF.

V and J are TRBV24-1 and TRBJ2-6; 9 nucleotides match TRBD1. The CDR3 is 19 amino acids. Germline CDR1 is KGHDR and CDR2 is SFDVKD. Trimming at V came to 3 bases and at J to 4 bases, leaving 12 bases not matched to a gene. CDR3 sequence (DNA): TGTGCCACCAGTGATCCTCGTCCCGGGACAGGGAACGGGGCCAACGTCCTGACTTTC. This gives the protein CATSDPRPGTGNGANVLTF.

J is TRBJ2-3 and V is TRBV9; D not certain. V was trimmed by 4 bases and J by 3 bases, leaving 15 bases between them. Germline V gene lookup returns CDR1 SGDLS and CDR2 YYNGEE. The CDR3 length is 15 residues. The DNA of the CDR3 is TGTGCCAGCAGCCTTTTCTCGGGTGGGACAGATACGCAGTATTTT. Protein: CASSLFSGGTDTQYF.

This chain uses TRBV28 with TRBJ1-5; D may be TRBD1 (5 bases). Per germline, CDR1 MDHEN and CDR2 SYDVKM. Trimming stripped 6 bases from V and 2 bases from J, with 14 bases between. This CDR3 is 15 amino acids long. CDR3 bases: TGTGCCAGCAGCGCGTGGGGCGCGGGCAATCAGCCCCAGCATTTT. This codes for CASSAWGAGNQPQHF.

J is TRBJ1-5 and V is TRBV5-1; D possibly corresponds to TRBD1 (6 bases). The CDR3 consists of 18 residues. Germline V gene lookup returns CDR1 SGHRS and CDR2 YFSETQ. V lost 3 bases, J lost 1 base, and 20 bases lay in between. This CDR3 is CASSSYRTDRRSNQPQHF. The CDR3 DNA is TGCGCCAGCAGCTCTTACAGAACGGACAGAAGAAGCAATCAGCCCCAGCATTTT.

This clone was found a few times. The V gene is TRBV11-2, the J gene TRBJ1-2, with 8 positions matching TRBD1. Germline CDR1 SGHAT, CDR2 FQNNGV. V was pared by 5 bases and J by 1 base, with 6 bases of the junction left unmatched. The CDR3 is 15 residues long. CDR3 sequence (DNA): TGTGCCAGCAGCGGACGAGACAGGGGTAACTATGGCTACACCTTC. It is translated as CASSGRDRGNYGYTF.

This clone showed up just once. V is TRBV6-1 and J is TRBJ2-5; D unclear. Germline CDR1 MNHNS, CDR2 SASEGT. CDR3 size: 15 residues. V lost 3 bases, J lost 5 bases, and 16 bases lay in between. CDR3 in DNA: TGTGCCAGCAGTGACGGTCGCGGCCTGCCGGAGACCCAGTACTTC. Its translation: CASSDGRGLPETQYF.

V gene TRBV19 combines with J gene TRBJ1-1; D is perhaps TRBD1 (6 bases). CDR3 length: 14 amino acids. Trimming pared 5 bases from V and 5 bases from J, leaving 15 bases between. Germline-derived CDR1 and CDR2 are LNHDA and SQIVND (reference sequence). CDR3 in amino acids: CASSVQGMRTEAFF. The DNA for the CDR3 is TGTGCCAGTAGTGTACAGGGTATGAGGACTGAAGCTTTCTTT.

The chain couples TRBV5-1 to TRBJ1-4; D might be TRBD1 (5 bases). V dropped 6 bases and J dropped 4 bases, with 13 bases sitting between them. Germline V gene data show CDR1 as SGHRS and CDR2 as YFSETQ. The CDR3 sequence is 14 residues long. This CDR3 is CASTLGQGNEKLFF. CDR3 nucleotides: TGCGCCAGCACCCTGGGGCAGGGTAATGAAAAACTGTTTTTT. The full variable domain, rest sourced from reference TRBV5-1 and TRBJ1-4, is KAGVTQTPRYLIKTRGQQVTLSCSPISGHRSVSWYQQTPGQGLQFLFEYFSETQRNKGNFPGRFSGRQFSNSRSEMNVSTLELGDSALYLCASTLGQGNEKLFFGSGTQLSVL.

The CDR3 here is CASSSETGGSYNEQFF. Here the CDR3 DNA reads TGTGCCAGCAGCTCCGAAACAGGGGGCTCCTACAATGAGCAGTTCTTC. V gene TRBV5-4 combines with J gene TRBJ2-1; 8 bases agree with TRBD1. Germline loops: CDR1 SGHNT, CDR2 YYREEE (reference sequence). Losses at the gene ends were 3 bases for V and 0 bases for J; bases not matched to a gene: 5. This CDR3 comprises 16 residues.

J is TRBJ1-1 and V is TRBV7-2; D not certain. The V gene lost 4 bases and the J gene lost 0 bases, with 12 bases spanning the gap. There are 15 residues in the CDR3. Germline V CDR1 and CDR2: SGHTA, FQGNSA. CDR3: CASSSRRVVNTEAFF. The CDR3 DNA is TGTGCCAGCAGCTCACGTCGGGTCGTGAACACTGAAGCTTTCTTT.

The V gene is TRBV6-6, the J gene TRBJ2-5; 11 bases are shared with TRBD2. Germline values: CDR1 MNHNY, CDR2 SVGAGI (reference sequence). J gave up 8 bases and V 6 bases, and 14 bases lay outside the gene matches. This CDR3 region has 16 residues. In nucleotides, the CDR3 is TGTGCCAGCAGCCGGTTTAGCGGGAGGGCCTTTGTTACCCAGTACTTC. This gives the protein CASSRFSGRAFVTQYF.

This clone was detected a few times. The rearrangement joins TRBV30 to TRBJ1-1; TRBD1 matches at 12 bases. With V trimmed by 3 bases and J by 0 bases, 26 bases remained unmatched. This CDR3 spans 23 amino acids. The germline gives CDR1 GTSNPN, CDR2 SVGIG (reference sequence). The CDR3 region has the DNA TGTGCCTGGAGGGAGACCCCCTGCGAGCCGCCGGGACAGGGGGCCAAGGTGAACACTGAAGCTTTCTTT. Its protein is CAWRETPCEPPGQGAKVNTEAFF.

In DNA form, the CDR3 reads TGTGCCAGCAATGGGGGCAGCCAAGAGACCCAGTACTTC. Its translation is CASNGGSQETQYF. The rearrangement uses TRBV2 and TRBJ2-5; possible D gene TRBD1, 6 bases. The CDR3 has 13 amino acids. The germline V and J ends were trimmed by 7 bases and 1 base, with 10 bases remaining between them. The germline V gene has CDR1 SNHLY and CDR2 FYNNEI.

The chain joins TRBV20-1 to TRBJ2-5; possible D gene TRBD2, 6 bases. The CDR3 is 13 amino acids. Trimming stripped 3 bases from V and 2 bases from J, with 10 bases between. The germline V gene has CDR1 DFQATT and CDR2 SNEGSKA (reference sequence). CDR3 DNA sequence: TGCAGTGCTAGTATTGGGGGGCAAGAGACCCAGTACTTC. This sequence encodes CSASIGGQETQYF.

In DNA form, the CDR3 reads TGTGCCAGCAGTCGGACTAGCGGGAACCAAGGAGGAGAGACCCAGTACTTC. Protein: CASSRTSGNQGGETQYF. The J gene is TRBJ2-5, the V gene TRBV27, with TRBD2 matching over 12 bases. Unmatched junction bases numbered 11, after V lost 5 bases and J lost 4 bases. Germline V gene sequence: CDR1 MNHEY, CDR2 SMNVEV (reference sequence). The CDR3 totals 17 residues.

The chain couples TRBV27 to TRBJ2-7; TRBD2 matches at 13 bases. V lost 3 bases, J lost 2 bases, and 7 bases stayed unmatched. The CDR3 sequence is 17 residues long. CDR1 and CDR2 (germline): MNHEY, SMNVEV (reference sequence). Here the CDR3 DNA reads TGTGCCAGCAGTTTTAGGACTAGCGGGAGAAGCGCCTACGAGCAGTACTTC. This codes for CASSFRTSGRSAYEQYF.

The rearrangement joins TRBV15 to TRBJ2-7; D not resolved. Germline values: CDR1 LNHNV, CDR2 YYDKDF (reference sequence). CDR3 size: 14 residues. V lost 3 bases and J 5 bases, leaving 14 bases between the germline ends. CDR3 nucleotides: TGTGCCACCAGCAGGCAGGTTGAAGGCGACGAGCAGTACTTC. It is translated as CATSRQVEGDEQYF.

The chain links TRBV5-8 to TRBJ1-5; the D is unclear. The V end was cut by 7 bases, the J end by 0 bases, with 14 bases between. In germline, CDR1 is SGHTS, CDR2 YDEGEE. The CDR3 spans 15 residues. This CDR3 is CASSGDGSSNQPQHF. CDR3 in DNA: TGTGCCAGCTCAGGAGATGGGAGTAGCAATCAGCCCCAGCATTTT.